This TCR beta chain was retrieved from a study of shared clonotypes between healthy human individuals. General study results and limits: In a few donors, about 5% of naive CD4 clonotypes appeared in common. In having few donors, the study represented limited genetic and exposure-history diversity. Generally, naive subsets came out with larger estimated richness than memory subsets.

The study ran the assay at deep level. Assay: immunoSEQ multiplex PCR; the TCRdb copy retains only in-frame clones and omits some. The data show approximately 1,500,000 clones, more than 95% seen once. A note on this clone: As yet, its antigen is unknown. Other DNA sequences within the sample encode an identical CDR3.

V shed 1 base and J shed 6 bases, with 2 bases lying between them. Germline CDR1 is DFQATT and CDR2 is SNEGSKA (reference sequence). The CDR3 sequence is 10 residues long. This chain uses TRBV20-1 with TRBJ2-3; D not certain. The sequencing sample was made of naive CD4+ T cells sorted from blood. Indicated subset: CD45RA+ positively selected. This TCR was recovered from a man younger than 40 in good health. The chain's CDR3 is CSARADTQYF. CDR3 in DNA: TGCAGTGCTAGAGCGGATACGCAGTATTTT.